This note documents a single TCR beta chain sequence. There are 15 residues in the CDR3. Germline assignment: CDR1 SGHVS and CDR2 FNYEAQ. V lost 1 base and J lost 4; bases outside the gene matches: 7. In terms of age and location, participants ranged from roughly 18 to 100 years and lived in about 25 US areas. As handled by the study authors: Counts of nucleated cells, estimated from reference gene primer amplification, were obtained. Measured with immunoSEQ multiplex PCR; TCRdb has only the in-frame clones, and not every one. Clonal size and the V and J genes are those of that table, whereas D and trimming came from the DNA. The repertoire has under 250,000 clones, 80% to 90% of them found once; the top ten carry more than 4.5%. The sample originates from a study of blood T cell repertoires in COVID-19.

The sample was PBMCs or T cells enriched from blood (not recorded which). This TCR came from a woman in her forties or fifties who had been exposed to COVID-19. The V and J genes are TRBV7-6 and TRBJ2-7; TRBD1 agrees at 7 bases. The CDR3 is CASSLEGAPSYEQYF. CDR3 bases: TGTGCCAGCAGCTTAGAGGGGGCACCTTCATACGAGCAGTACTTC.